These 22 T cell receptor beta chains came from one sample sequenced in a study of human T cells and chemical hapten exposure. Time point specified: pre-sensitization, week 0. Treatment here: therapeutic diphenylcyclopropenone sensitization with weekly scalp DPC. TCRdb passed the RACE reads through MiXCR, listing each CDR3 protein once. The sample lists fewer than 150,000 distinct CDR3 sequences, roughly 12% occurring once. The sample consisted of whole blood, taken in connection with sensitization to the hapten diphenylcyclopropenone (DPC). These receptor sequences come from a woman aged 18-29 years with alopecia areata. Some clones in this sample may be carry-over from other donors' samples.

The CDR3 DNA reads TGTGCCAGCAGCTCCCGAAGGAGTGGGGGGGCGAACAATGAGCAGTTCTTC. Translation gives CASSSRRSGGANNEQFF. V is TRBV7-8 and J is TRBJ2-1; D possibly corresponds to TRBD2 (7 bases). This CDR3 contains 17 residues. Deletions cut 4 bases from V and 5 bases from J, with 21 bases between. In germline, CDR1 is SGHVS, CDR2 FQNEAQ. The full variable domain, with the rest looked up from reference TRBV7-8 and TRBJ2-1, is GAGVSQSPRYKVAKRGQDVALRCDPISGHVSLFWYQQALGQGPEFLTYFQNEAQLDKSGLPSDRFFAERPEGSVSTLKIQRTQQEDSAVYLCASSSRRSGGANNEQFFGPGTRLTVL.

This clonotype was seen repeatedly, ten times or more. The rearrangement uses TRBV7-2 and TRBJ1-6; TRBD1 matches at 9 bases. The CDR3 length is 14 residues. Germline trimming cut 2 bases from V and 10 bases from J; bases unmatched to any gene: 3. Germline V lookup: CDR1 SGHTA, CDR2 FQGNSA. CDR3 DNA: TGTGCCAGCAGCTTACGACAGGGGGAGTCACCCCTCCACTTT. Its protein product is CASSLRQGESPLHF.

This clonotype occurred many times. The chain couples TRBV7-9 to TRBJ2-7; 8 nucleotides match TRBD1. V shed 4 bases and J 2 bases; nucleotides not matched to a gene: 4. CDR3 length: 14 residues. Germline assignment: CDR1 SEHNR and CDR2 FQNEAQ (reference sequence). CDR3 bases: TGTGCCAGCAGCTCCGGGGACAGGCCCTACGAGCAGTACTTC. The encoded protein is CASSSGDRPYEQYF.

The J gene is TRBJ1-2, the V gene TRBV9, with unresolved D. CDR3 length equals 13 residues. V was cut by 0 bases and J by 4 bases, with 7 bases left in between. In germline, CDR1 is SGDLS, CDR2 YYNGEE. The CDR3 DNA reads as TGTGCCAGCAGCGTAGAAGGATTCTATGGCTACACCTTC. Translation gives CASSVEGFYGYTF.

The chain employs TRBV6-5 and TRBJ2-5, with D possibly being TRBD2 (6 bases). Germline loops: CDR1 MNHEY, CDR2 SVGAGI. Trimming stripped 8 bases from V and 7 bases from J, with 17 bases between. The CDR3 consists of 13 residues. Here the CDR3 DNA reads TGTGCCAGCGGGCTGGGACTTCGAGGGACCCAGTACTTC. Translated, it gives CASGLGLRGTQYF.

This chain links TRBV30 with TRBJ1-5; D perhaps matches TRBD1 (5 bases). Germline V CDR1 and CDR2: GTSNPN, SVGIG (reference sequence). There are 14 residues in the CDR3. Deletions cut 2 bases from V and 5 bases from J, with 13 bases between. The CDR3 region has the DNA TGTGCCTGGAGTCGTCGGGACGGATATCAGCCCCAGCATTTT. Its translation is CAWSRRDGYQPQHF.

The chain couples TRBV7-9 to TRBJ2-3, with D unclear. This CDR3 has 13 amino acids. CDR1 is SEHNR, CDR2 FQNEAQ, per germline (reference sequence). Trimming took off 5 bases at V and 4 bases at J, with 10 bases between the two ends. The CDR3 region is CASSPEKPDTQYF. In DNA, the CDR3 is TGTGCCAGCAGCCCTGAGAAGCCAGATACGCAGTATTTT.

This clonotype has at least ten counts. The chain joins TRBV7-8 to TRBJ2-6; the D gene could be TRBD1 or TRBD2 (5 bases each). Trimming pared 4 bases from V and 0 bases from J, leaving 22 bases between. Germline CDR1 SGHVS, CDR2 FQNEAQ. The CDR3 spans 20 residues. DNA of the CDR3: TGTGCCAGCAGCTATCGGGGAAAGGGCAGGGTCCACTCTGGGGCCAACGTCCTGACTTTC. Protein product: CASSYRGKGRVHSGANVLTF.

This sequence joins TRBV20-1 and TRBJ1-4, with a weak D call TRBD1 (6 bases). The germline gives CDR1 DFQATT, CDR2 SNEGSKA (reference sequence). The CDR3 loop spans 17 amino acids. With 2 bases removed from V and 4 bases from J, the gap between germline ends came to 20 bases. The DNA for the CDR3 is TGCAGTGCTAGATATGGATCAAAAGGACAGAATAATGAAAAACTGTTTTTT. Residues: CSARYGSKGQNNEKLFF.

The chain recombines TRBV7-8 with TRBJ2-1, with D tentatively TRBD1 (5 bases). The ends were cut back, 6 bases at V and 7 bases at J, with 13 bases in the middle. Germline CDR1 is SGHVS and CDR2 is FQNEAQ. The CDR3 loop spans 13 amino acids. CDR3 residues: CASREKGANEQFF. The CDR3 DNA follows: TGTGCCAGCAGGGAGAAAGGGGCGAATGAGCAGTTCTTC.

This chain joins TRBV4-3 and TRBJ1-5, with D tentatively TRBD1 (5 bases). Trimming left V 0 bases short and J 2 bases short, with 8 bases between. Per the germline V gene, CDR1 is LGHNA and CDR2 is YSLEER. The CDR3 is made up of 15 amino acids. The CDR3 sequence: CASSQDRVGNQPQHF. The CDR3 nucleotides read TGCGCCAGCAGCCAAGACAGGGTTGGCAATCAGCCCCAGCATTTT.

This chain links TRBV20-1 with TRBJ1-6, with a tentative D call TRBD1 (5 bases). V was trimmed by 1 base and J by 7 bases, leaving 8 bases between them. Per germline, CDR1 DFQATT and CDR2 SNEGSKA (reference sequence). The CDR3 loop spans 13 amino acids. The CDR3, as DNA: TGCAGTGCTAGAGGGGACGGGAATTCACCCCTCCACTTT. It is translated as CSARGDGNSPLHF.

The chain recombines TRBV6-6 with TRBJ2-6; D is perhaps TRBD2 (5 bases). The CDR3 has 15 amino acids. V was pared by 2 bases and J by 4 bases, with 9 bases between. The V gene's germline CDR1 is MNHNY and CDR2 SVGAGI (reference sequence). The CDR3 coding sequence is TGTGCCAGCAGTTACCGGGGAACCGGGGCCAACGTCCTGACTTTC. Its translation is CASSYRGTGANVLTF.

This clonotype was recorded many times. The rearrangement joins TRBV7-6 to TRBJ2-7; D is uncertain. V shed 1 base and J shed 0 bases, with 4 bases lying between them. This CDR3 spans 13 amino acids. The germline V gene encodes CDR1 SGHVS and CDR2 FNYEAQ. CDR3 loop: CASSLGDSYEQYF. The CDR3 region has the DNA TGTGCCAGCAGCTTAGGGGACTCCTACGAGCAGTACTTC.

This clonotype was seen repeatedly, ten times or more. The chain couples TRBV4-3 to TRBJ2-7; 7 bases map to TRBD2. CDR3 length equals 15 residues. The germline V gene encodes CDR1 LGHNA and CDR2 YSLEER. The junction had 11 bases not matched to a gene; V was cut back by 4 bases and J by 5 bases. Written as DNA, the CDR3 is TGCGCCAGCAGCCCCCAGCGCAGCGGGGCGGACGAGCAGTACTTC. Translated, it gives CASSPQRSGADEQYF.

V usage is TRBV28 and J usage is TRBJ2-7; 8 positions match TRBD1. The CDR3 runs to 15 residues. The J segment lost 6 bases and the V segment lost 5 bases, leaving 12 bases of the junction unmatched. The germline gives CDR1 MDHEN, CDR2 SYDVKM. CDR3 region: CASSPPRGRKLEQYF. For the CDR3, the DNA is TGTGCCAGCAGTCCCCCCAGGGGGCGCAAGCTCGAGCAGTACTTC.

The V and J genes are TRBV7-2 and TRBJ2-7, with TRBD1 identical over 7 bases. Germline values: CDR1 SGHTA, CDR2 FQGNSA. The CDR3 has 14 residues. V trimming: 7 bases; J trimming: 3 bases; junction bases outside the gene matches: 9. CDR3 sequence: CASKTATGSYEQYF. As DNA, the CDR3 is TGTGCCAGCAAAACCGCGACAGGGAGCTACGAGCAGTACTTC.

By share of the sample, this clonotype is medium-sized (0.01 to 0.1%). The chain is built from TRBV7-6 and TRBJ2-7, with D possibly being TRBD1 (5 bases). Germline V CDR1 and CDR2: SGHVS, FNYEAQ. The CDR3 totals 15 residues. Trimming removed 1 base at V and 4 bases at J, with 14 bases between. CDR3: CASSLEVDSRYEQYF. The CDR3 bases are TGTGCCAGCAGCTTAGAGGTAGACAGCCGGTACGAGCAGTACTTC. Filled out from reference TRBV7-6 and TRBJ2-7, the complete variable domain reads GAGVSQSPRYKVTKRGQDVALRCDPISGHVSLYWYRQALGQGPEFLTYFNYEAQQDKSGLPNDRFSAERPEGSISTLTIQRTEQRDSAMYRCASSLEVDSRYEQYFGPGTRLTVT.

DNA for the CDR3: TGTGCCAGCAGCTCCCAGGGTATGAACACTGAAGCTTTCTTT. Translated, it gives CASSSQGMNTEAFF. The chain recombines TRBV6-5 with TRBJ1-1, with a possible D match to TRBD1 (5 bases). The ends were cut back, 6 bases at V and 0 bases at J, with 11 bases in the middle. Germline V lookup: CDR1 MNHEY, CDR2 SVGAGI. The CDR3 spans 14 residues.

This chain links TRBV6-1 with TRBJ1-5, with D perhaps matching TRBD1 (6 bases). The V gene lost 5 bases and the J gene lost 10 bases, with 15 bases spanning the gap. This CDR3 spans 13 amino acids. CDR1 is MNHNS, CDR2 SASEGT, per germline. The CDR3: CASSIDRTGPQHF. CDR3 nucleotide sequence: TGTGCCAGCAGTATTGACAGGACGGGTCCCCAGCATTTT.

V gene TRBV20-1 combines with J gene TRBJ2-7, with TRBD1 as a possible D gene (6 bases). V was trimmed by 4 bases and J by 5 bases, leaving 21 bases between them. The germline V gene encodes CDR1 DFQATT and CDR2 SNEGSKA (reference sequence). The CDR3 covers 15 residues. CDR3: CSATSPTGSTHEQYF. The CDR3 nucleotides read TGCAGTGCTACTTCCCCAACAGGGAGCACCCACGAGCAGTACTTC.

The chain recombines TRBV9 with TRBJ1-2, with D maybe TRBD1 (5 bases). V lost 6 bases to trimming and J lost 2 bases, with 8 bases between them. Per germline, CDR1 SGDLS and CDR2 YYNGEE. The CDR3 loop spans 12 amino acids. The CDR3 region has the DNA TGTGCCAGCACCAGGGCCAACTATGGCTACACCTTC. Translating it yields CASTRANYGYTF.